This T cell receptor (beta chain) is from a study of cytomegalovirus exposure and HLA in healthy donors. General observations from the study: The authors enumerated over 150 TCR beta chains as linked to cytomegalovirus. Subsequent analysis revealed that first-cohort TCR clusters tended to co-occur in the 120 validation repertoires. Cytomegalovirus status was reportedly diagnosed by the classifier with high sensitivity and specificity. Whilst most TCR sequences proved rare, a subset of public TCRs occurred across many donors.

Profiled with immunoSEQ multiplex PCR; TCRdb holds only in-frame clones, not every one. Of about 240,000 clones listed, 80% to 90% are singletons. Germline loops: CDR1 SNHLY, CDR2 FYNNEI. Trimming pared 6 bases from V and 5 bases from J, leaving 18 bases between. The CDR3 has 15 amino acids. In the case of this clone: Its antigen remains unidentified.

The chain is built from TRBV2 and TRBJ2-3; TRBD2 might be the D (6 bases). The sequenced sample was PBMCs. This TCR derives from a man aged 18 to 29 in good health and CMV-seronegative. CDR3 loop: CASSATREYGDTQYF. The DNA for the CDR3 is TGTGCCAGCAGCGCTACTCGGGAGTACGGAGATACGCAGTATTTT.